This T cell receptor beta chain came from a study of blood T cell repertoires in COVID-19. Study overall: There were acute and convalescent COVID-19 samples, and they came from the United States, Italy and Spain. From T cells, B-cell-depleted T cells, or PBMCs came the material, which was cDNA or gDNA.

Unmatched junction bases numbered 2, after V lost 0 bases and J lost 1 base. The CDR3 has 15 amino acids. Germline V gene data show CDR1 as SGHTA and CDR2 as FQGNSA. How the authors handled the data: For nucleated cells, counts were estimated from reference gene primer amplification. Profiled with immunoSEQ multiplex PCR; TCRdb holds only in-frame clones, not every one. The DNA was the basis for D and trimming; V, J and clone size are from that table. The table lists approximately 240,000 clones, around four fifths of them singletons. The source material was peripheral blood. The clonotype originates from an older woman with active or convalescent COVID-19. J is TRBJ2-7 and V is TRBV7-2; 8 nucleotides agree with TRBD1. The CDR3 reads CASSLAGQGSYEQYF. The CDR3 DNA sequence: TGTGCCAGCAGCTTAGCCGGACAGGGTTCCTACGAGCAGTACTTC.